The 13 T cell receptor beta chains below were found in one sample sequenced in a study of CD8+CD57+ T cells in acquired aplastic anemia. Genomic DNA served as template for TCR beta VDJ and CDR3 profiling. TCRdb itself ran the reads through MiXCR, one entry per CDR3 protein. The sample holds around 500,000 distinct CDR3 sequences, roughly a third seen once. Patients who underwent sequencing had shown CD8+CD57+ cell expansion by flow cytometry. Source material: sorted CD4+, CD8+, or CD8+CD57+ T cells (not recorded which) from PBMCs. These receptors came from a human donor with aplastic anemia.

The table lists this clonotype with a few counts. CDR3 DNA sequence: TGTGCCAGCAGCCAAGACCGGACTAGTATCGATGAGCAGTTCTTC. This sequence encodes CASSQDRTSIDEQFF. The chain combines TRBV14 with TRBJ2-1; TRBD2 agrees at 7 bases. V was clipped by 0 bases and J by 8 bases; unmatched bases: 7. The CDR3 contains 15 residues. Germline lookup yields CDR1 SGHDN and CDR2 FVKESK.

This clonotype has just a few counts. This chain links TRBV11-2 with TRBJ2-7; D is possibly TRBD2 (5 bases). V was clipped by 1 base and J by 3 bases, with 25 bases between them. Germline loops: CDR1 SGHAT, CDR2 FQNNGV. This CDR3 has 19 amino acids. In nucleotides, the CDR3 is TGTGCCAGCAGCTTAGGTGGCTTTGGATGGCGACTCGAGGGCTACGAGCAGTACTTC. This gives the protein CASSLGGFGWRLEGYEQYF. Using reference TRBV11-2 and TRBJ2-7 for the parts outside the CDR3, the full variable domain is EAGVAQSPRYKIIEKRQSVAFWCNPISGHATLYWYQQILGQGPKLLIQFQNNGVVDDSQLPKDRFSAERLKGVDSTLKIQPAKLEDSAVYLCASSLGGFGWRLEGYEQYFGPGTRLTVT.

In its sample, this clonotype was seen many times. The chain recombines TRBV6-4 with TRBJ1-1; D perhaps matches TRBD1 (6 bases). The V end was cut by 0 bases, the J end by 0 bases, with 11 bases between. Germline-derived CDR1 and CDR2 are MRHNA and SNTAGT. This CDR3 contains 16 residues. DNA of the CDR3: TGTGCCAGCAGTGACTCGGCAGGGGCCCTGAACACTGAAGCTTTCTTT. Translation: CASSDSAGALNTEAFF.

This chain connects TRBV15 to TRBJ1-5; D is possibly TRBD1 (5 bases). Trimming took 3 bases from V and 3 from J, leaving 18 bases between them. From germline, CDR1 is LNHNV and CDR2 YYDKDF (reference sequence). The CDR3 is 17 amino acids. CDR3 nucleotide sequence: TGTGCCACCAGCAGCGCCGGACCGGGACCGAACAATCAGCCCCAGCATTTT. Its protein is CATSSAGPGPNNQPQHF. Supplemented by reference TRBV15 and TRBJ1-5, the full variable domain reads DAMVIQNPRYQVTQFGKPVTLSCSQTLNHNVMYWYQQKSSQAPKLLFHYYDKDFNNEADTPDNFQSRRPNTSFCFLDIRSPGLGDTAMYLCATSSAGPGPNNQPQHFGDGTRLSIL.

This rearrangement joins TRBV20-1 to TRBJ1-2, with D perhaps matching TRBD1 (5 bases). This CDR3 is built from 13 residues. Germline CDR1 and CDR2: DFQATT and SNEGSKA (reference sequence). V was pared by 7 bases and J by 7 bases, with 19 bases between. CDR3 bases: TGCAGTGAATCTAAAGGGGACGCGGGTGGCTACACCTTC. Amino acids: CSESKGDAGGYTF.

This clonotype has only a few counts. The J gene is TRBJ2-5, the V gene TRBV20-1; D may be TRBD1 or TRBD2 (5 bases each). Trimming removed 1 base at V and 10 bases at J, with 19 bases between. The CDR3 is 14 residues long. Germline CDR1 DFQATT, CDR2 SNEGSKA (reference sequence). As DNA, the CDR3 is TGCAGTGCTAGAGGGGACCGGTCCACTATCGTCCAGTACTTC. This codes for CSARGDRSTIVQYF.

A remark on this clonotype: A read error may produce the germline difference seen at one junction end. The chain recombines TRBV7-2 with TRBJ2-7; D remains unclear. The CDR3 loop spans 14 amino acids. Germline CDR1 SGHTA, CDR2 FQGNSA. For the CDR3, the DNA is TGTGCCAGCAGCTTAGATCGGTCCTTTTACGGGCAGTACTTC. This sequence encodes CASSLDRSFYGQYF.

This clonotype occurred many times. The genes are TRBV10-1 and TRBJ2-7; either TRBD1 or TRBD2 may supply D (6 bases each). CDR3 length equals 16 residues. Germline values: CDR1 WNHNN, CDR2 SYGVQD (reference sequence). Trimming left V 7 bases short and J 6 bases short, with 25 bases between. This CDR3 reads CASTWPKIGGHFEQYF. In DNA, the CDR3 is TGCGCCAGCACTTGGCCCAAAATCGGGGGCCATTTCGAGCAGTACTTC.

In its sample, this clonotype was seen once. The J gene is TRBJ1-5, the V gene TRBV28, with D perhaps matching TRBD1 (6 bases). The germline gives CDR1 MDHEN, CDR2 SYDVKM. The CDR3 totals 15 residues. The V end lost 7 bases, the J end lost 9 bases, and 22 bases lay between the germline ends. The CDR3 DNA is TGTGCCAGCACTCCCACAGGGAGTCTCCCGAGGCCCCAGCATTTT. Translated: CASTPTGSLPRPQHF.

This clonotype has more than one count but fewer than ten. J is TRBJ2-7 and V is TRBV5-1, with D perhaps TRBD1 (6 bases). V lost 0 bases and J lost 2, with 9 bases in between. Germline CDR1 reads SGHRS; CDR2 reads YFSETQ. This CDR3 has 14 residues. CDR3 residues: CASSLETGPYEQYF. The CDR3 nucleotides read TGCGCCAGCAGCTTGGAAACAGGGCCCTACGAGCAGTACTTC.

This clonotype was seen at least ten times. V is TRBV19 and J is TRBJ1-2; D call uncertain. The CDR3 length is 13 residues. Germline CDR1 LNHDA, CDR2 SQIVND (reference sequence). V lost 0 bases, J lost 5 bases, and 7 bases lay in between. CDR3 in DNA: TGTGCCAGTAGTATAGATCCCGTTTATGGCTACACCTTC. Protein product: CASSIDPVYGYTF.

The chain has TRBV3-1 and TRBJ2-7; no clear D gene. V lost 1 base to trimming and J lost 3 bases, with 13 bases between them. Looked up from germline, CDR1 is LGHDT and CDR2 is YNNKEL (reference sequence). CDR3 length equals 15 residues. The CDR3 region has the DNA TGTGCCAGCAGCCAAGGGAGAGGCAGCAACTACGAGCAGTACTTC. Residues: CASSQGRGSNYEQYF.

This clonotype was detected only a few times. This chain joins TRBV19 and TRBJ1-5, with TRBD1 identical over 8 bases. V shed 5 bases, J shed 4 bases, and the junction held 13 bases outside the gene matches. This CDR3 has 17 residues. Germline V gene sequence: CDR1 LNHDA, CDR2 SQIVND (reference sequence). The CDR3 region is CASSGQGRTTVNQPQHF. The DNA of the CDR3 is TGTGCCAGTAGTGGACAGGGAAGGACAACGGTGAATCAGCCCCAGCATTTT.